The 16 T cell receptor beta chains presented below share a single source sample, sequenced in a study of cytomegalovirus exposure and HLA in healthy donors. Use of 60 Vbeta and 13 Jbeta primers characterized the PCR. TCRdb's table, derived via immunoSEQ multiplex PCR, lists solely in-frame clones and lacks some. The sample comprises some 180,000 clones, under 85% of which are singletons, and about 3% rests with the top ten. The sequencing sample was made of PBMCs. The source of these receptors is a male donor in good health and CMV-seronegative.

The chain employs TRBV7-2 and TRBJ1-3, with 9 bases aligning to TRBD1. This CDR3 comprises 15 residues. J gave up 3 bases and V 4 bases, and 4 bases lay outside the gene matches. Germline V gives CDR1 SGHTA, CDR2 FQGNSA. CDR3 nucleotide sequence: TGTGCCAGCAGCTCTACAGGGGGCCGTGGAAACACCATATATTTT. It specifies CASSSTGGRGNTIYF.

The rearrangement joins TRBV19 to TRBJ2-5; tentative D call: TRBD1 (5 bases). Germline CDR1 and CDR2: LNHDA and SQIVND (reference sequence). CDR3 length equals 13 residues. V lost 0 bases to trimming and J lost 4 bases, with 6 bases between them. Here the CDR3 DNA reads TGTGCCAGTAGTATAGAAAGGGGAGAGACCCAGTACTTC. Its translation: CASSIERGETQYF. The whole variable domain, remainder taken from reference TRBV19 and TRBJ2-5, is DGGITQSPKYLFRKEGQNVTLSCEQNLNHDAMYWYRQDPGQGLRLIYYSQIVNDFQKGDIAEGYSVSREKKESFPLTVTSAQKNPTAFYLCASSIERGETQYFGPGTRLLVL.

The V gene is TRBV28, the J gene TRBJ1-1; possibly TRBD1 for D (5 bases). Trimming removed 8 bases from V and 4 bases from J, with 17 bases in between. This CDR3 is 14 amino acids long. Germline V gives CDR1 MDHEN, CDR2 SYDVKM. The CDR3 sequence: CASGARRELTEAFF. The DNA of the CDR3 is TGTGCCAGCGGGGCCCGACGGGAGCTCACTGAAGCTTTCTTT.

The chain combines TRBV6-5 with TRBJ2-1, with TRBD1 matching over 10 bases. Germline CDR1 MNHEY, CDR2 SVGAGI. The V and J ends lost 2 bases and 8 bases, in that order; junction bases with no gene match: 6. CDR3 size: 15 residues. The CDR3 sequence is CASSYPGTGVYEQFF. As DNA, the CDR3 is TGTGCCAGCAGTTACCCCGGGACAGGGGTTTATGAGCAGTTCTTC.

The V call is TRBV12-5, the J call TRBJ1-5, with D possibly matching TRBD1 (5 bases). The length of the CDR3 is 12 residues. Trimming shortened V by 3 bases and J by 5 bases, and 5 bases separated the two germline ends. From germline, CDR1 is LGHNT and CDR2 FRNRAP. The CDR3 region is CASGLGDQPQHF. DNA for the CDR3: TGTGCTAGTGGTTTAGGGGATCAGCCCCAGCATTTT.

The chain uses TRBV4-1 and TRBJ2-1; the D is unclear. The CDR3 loop spans 14 amino acids. Germline CDR1 and CDR2: MGHRA and YSYEKL. Trimming stripped 0 bases from V and 10 bases from J, with 13 bases between. The CDR3 protein is CASSQDEVLAEQFF. CDR3 DNA sequence: TGCGCCAGCAGCCAAGATGAGGTTTTGGCAGAGCAGTTCTTC.

This clone appeared a few times. V gene TRBV4-1 combines with J gene TRBJ2-1; the match to TRBD2 covers 10 bases. There are 16 residues in the CDR3. Germline V gene lookup returns CDR1 MGHRA and CDR2 YSYEKL. The V segment lost 1 base and the J segment 8 bases; nucleotides outside the gene matches: 8. The CDR3 is CASSQVWLAGVYEQFF. CDR3 nucleotides: TGCGCCAGCAGCCAAGTATGGCTAGCGGGAGTTTATGAGCAGTTCTTC.

V usage is TRBV27 and J usage is TRBJ1-1; a weak D match, TRBD1 (5 bases). This CDR3 contains 15 residues. V was cut by 2 bases and J by 0 bases, with 10 bases left in between. Per the germline V gene, CDR1 is MNHEY and CDR2 is SMNVEV (reference sequence). The CDR3 loop reads CASSLMPGVNTEAFF. CDR3 DNA sequence: TGTGCCAGCAGTTTAATGCCGGGGGTGAACACTGAAGCTTTCTTT.

V gene TRBV30 combines with J gene TRBJ2-7; 8 bases map to TRBD1. The germline V gene encodes CDR1 GTSNPN and CDR2 SVGIG (reference sequence). There are 14 residues in the CDR3. The V and J ends lost 3 bases and 1 base, in that order; junction bases with no gene match: 5. The CDR3 spells CAWSPGTGSYEQYF. CDR3 in DNA: TGTGCCTGGAGCCCCGGGACAGGATCCTACGAGCAGTACTTC. Full variable domain (outside the CDR3, taken from reference TRBV30 and TRBJ2-7): SQTIHQWPATLVQPVGSPLSLECTVEGTSNPNLYWYRQAAGRGLQLLFYSVGIGQISSEVPQNLSASRPQDRQFILSSKKLLLSDSGFYLCAWSPGTGSYEQYFGPGTRLTVT.

DNA of the CDR3: TGTGCCAGCACGAGTGGACTAGCGGACACAGATACGCAGTATTTT. It is translated as CASTSGLADTDTQYF. The chain is built from TRBV6-1 and TRBJ2-3; 10 bases are shared with TRBD2. This CDR3 contains 15 residues. Per germline, CDR1 MNHNS and CDR2 SASEGT. Trimming at V came to 7 bases and at J to 2 bases, leaving 6 bases not matched to a gene.

This clone was picked up one time. This CDR3 is CASSPSSGETQYF. DNA for the CDR3: TGTGCCAGCAGTCCGTCATCGGGGGAGACCCAGTACTTC. The chain is built from TRBV27 and TRBJ2-5, with D perhaps matching TRBD2 (5 bases). From germline, CDR1 is MNHEY and CDR2 SMNVEV (reference sequence). This CDR3 contains 13 residues. Trimming removed 5 bases at V and 5 bases at J, with 12 bases between.

The rearrangement links TRBV9 to TRBJ1-1; TRBD1 might be the D (6 bases). V was shortened by 3 bases and J by 5 bases, with 14 bases between the two germline ends. Germline V CDR1 and CDR2: SGDLS, YYNGEE. The CDR3 contains 14 residues. CDR3 in amino acids: CASSALQGNTEAFF. The CDR3, as DNA: TGTGCCAGCAGCGCGCTACAGGGAAATACTGAAGCTTTCTTT.

The genes are TRBV7-2 and TRBJ1-5, with D maybe TRBD1 (5 bases). There are 15 residues in the CDR3. Germline CDR1 reads SGHTA; CDR2 reads FQGNSA. With 1 base removed from V and 4 bases from J, the gap between germline ends came to 11 bases. The CDR3 region is CASSLGSGFNQPQHF. In nucleotides, the CDR3 is TGTGCCAGCAGCTTAGGATCAGGGTTTAATCAGCCCCAGCATTTT. The full variable domain, with the rest looked up from reference TRBV7-2 and TRBJ1-5, is GAGVSQSPSNKVTEKGKDVELRCDPISGHTALYWYRQSLGQGLEFLIYFQGNSAPDKSGLPSDRFSAERTGGSVSTLTIQRTQQEDSAVYLCASSLGSGFNQPQHFGDGTRLSIL.

Comments on this clone: The same CDR3 arises from other DNA sequences in this sample as well. The chain combines TRBV6-5 with TRBJ2-5; D is unclear. This CDR3 spans 12 amino acids. CDR1 is MNHEY, CDR2 SVGAGI, per germline. The V end lost 0 bases, the J end lost 5 bases, and 4 bases lay between the germline ends. The CDR3 region is CASSYSRETQYF. CDR3 DNA sequence: TGTGCCAGCAGTTACTCGCGGGAGACCCAGTACTTC.

This clone showed up just once. The V gene is TRBV6-5, the J gene TRBJ2-5, with D perhaps matching TRBD1 (6 bases). Trimming pared 5 bases from V and 0 bases from J, leaving 13 bases between. This CDR3 region has 15 residues. CDR1 is MNHEY and CDR2 is SVGAGI in the germline V gene. The CDR3 spells CASSTQTGNQETQYF. In DNA form, the CDR3 reads TGTGCCAGCAGTACCCAGACAGGCAACCAAGAGACCCAGTACTTC.

This clone was detected only a few times. This chain uses TRBV28 with TRBJ2-3, with 7 bases fitting TRBD2. The V and J ends lost 4 bases and 0 bases, in that order; junction bases with no gene match: 7. This CDR3 comprises 16 residues. Germline-derived CDR1 and CDR2 are MDHEN and SYDVKM. The CDR3 DNA follows: TGTGCCAGCAGTTCTCCTAGCGGAGGGAGCACAGATACGCAGTATTTT. The encoded protein is CASSSPSGGSTDTQYF.